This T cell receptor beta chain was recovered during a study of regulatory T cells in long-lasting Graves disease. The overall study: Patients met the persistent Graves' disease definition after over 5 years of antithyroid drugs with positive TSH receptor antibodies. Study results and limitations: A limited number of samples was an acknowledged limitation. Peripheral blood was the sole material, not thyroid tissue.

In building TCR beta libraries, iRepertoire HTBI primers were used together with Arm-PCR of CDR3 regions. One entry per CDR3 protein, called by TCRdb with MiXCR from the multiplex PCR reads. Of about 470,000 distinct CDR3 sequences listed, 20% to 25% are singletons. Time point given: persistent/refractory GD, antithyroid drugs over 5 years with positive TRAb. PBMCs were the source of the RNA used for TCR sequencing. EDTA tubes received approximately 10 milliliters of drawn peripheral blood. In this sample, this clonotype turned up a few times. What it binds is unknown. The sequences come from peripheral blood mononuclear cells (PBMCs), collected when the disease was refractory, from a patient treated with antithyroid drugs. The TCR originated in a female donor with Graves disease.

The CDR3 sequence: CASSEEATDTQYF. CDR3 in DNA: TGTGCCAGCAGTGAGGAGGCCACAGATACGCAGTATTTT. The chain combines TRBV2 with TRBJ2-3; weak D call: TRBD2 (5 bases). This CDR3 is 13 amino acids long. Germline values: CDR1 SNHLY, CDR2 FYNNEI. The V and J ends lost 3 bases and 2 bases respectively, with 6 bases between them.